The 27 T cell receptor beta chains reported below all come from one sample, sequenced in a study of cytomegalovirus exposure and HLA in healthy donors. Researchers ran the PCR with 60 Vbeta and 13 Jbeta primers. This table comes from immunoSEQ multiplex PCR, and its TCRdb copy is limited to in-frame clones, with some not included. The sample gives about 160,000 clones, around 80% of which show up once; about 9.6% is in the top ten. The sample consisted of PBMCs. These receptors were obtained from a man aged 18-30 years in good health and CMV-seropositive.

V gene TRBV7-6 combines with J gene TRBJ2-5; 12 nucleotides line up with TRBD2. The DNA end favors TRBJ2-7, so the J call may be wrong. Germline V lookup: CDR1 SGHVS, CDR2 FNYEAQ. The CDR3 totals 16 residues. The chain's CDR3 is CASSPLAGGSVYEQYF. DNA for the CDR3: TGTGCCAGCAGCCCACTAGCGGGGGGAAGTGTCTACGAGCAGTACTTC.

The CDR3 loop is CTGQPNTEAFF. In nucleotides, the CDR3 is TGTACGGGACAGCCGAACACTGAAGCTTTCTTT. V and J are TRBV6-4 and TRBJ1-1; 7 bases line up with TRBD1. From germline, CDR1 is MRHNA and CDR2 SNTAGT. The CDR3 is 11 residues long.

This clone was counted only a few times. V usage is TRBV30 and J usage is TRBJ2-7; 9 bases line up with TRBD1. The length of the CDR3 is 12 residues. Germline V gene lookup returns CDR1 GTSNPN and CDR2 SVGIG (reference sequence). J gave up 7 bases and V 4 bases, and 5 bases lay outside the gene matches. The CDR3 sequence is CAWNRGLEEQYF. In DNA, the CDR3 is TGTGCCTGGAACAGGGGGCTCGAAGAGCAGTACTTC. Together with reference TRBV30 and TRBJ2-7, the CDR3 gives the full variable domain: SQTIHQWPATLVQPVGSPLSLECTVEGTSNPNLYWYRQAAGRGLQLLFYSVGIGQISSEVPQNLSASRPQDRQFILSSKKLLLSDSGFYLCAWNRGLEEQYFGPGTRLTVT.

The J gene is TRBJ2-3, the V gene TRBV4-2, with 10 bases aligning to TRBD2. The J segment lost 7 bases and the V segment lost 0 bases, leaving 13 bases of the junction unmatched. Looked up from germline, CDR1 is LGHNA and CDR2 is YNFKEQ. The CDR3 has 18 amino acids. The chain's CDR3 is CASSQDRVTSGTTNTQYF. The CDR3, as DNA: TGTGCCAGCAGCCAAGATCGAGTAACTAGCGGGACCACGAATACGCAGTATTTT.

The V gene is TRBV7-2, the J gene TRBJ1-2; D not resolved. This CDR3 is 15 amino acids long. The germline CDR1 and CDR2 sequences are SGHTA and FQGNSA. Trimming stripped 2 bases from V and 0 bases from J, with 10 bases between. The CDR3 reads CASSLLLSSNYGYTF. CDR3 bases: TGTGCCAGCAGCTTATTATTGTCCTCTAACTATGGCTACACCTTC.

The rearrangement joins TRBV5-1 to TRBJ1-3, with 10 bases aligning to TRBD1. Germline values: CDR1 SGHRS, CDR2 YFSETQ. The CDR3 is 15 residues long. V was pared by 4 bases and J by 4 bases, with 5 bases of the junction left unmatched. The CDR3 region has the DNA TGCGCCAGCAGCCAGGGACAGGGGTCAGGAAACACCATATATTTT. Its translation: CASSQGQGSGNTIYF.

The V gene is TRBV27, the J gene TRBJ2-7; D may be TRBD1 (5 bases). CDR1 and CDR2 from the germline V gene are MNHEY and SMNVEV (reference sequence). Trimming cost V 3 bases and J 1 base, with 10 bases left between them. The CDR3 is made up of 14 amino acids. For the CDR3, the DNA is TGTGCCAGCAGTTTTAATAGGGGATCCTACGAGCAGTACTTC. Its protein product is CASSFNRGSYEQYF.

This sequence joins TRBV19 and TRBJ1-6; tentatively, D is TRBD1 (6 bases). With 4 bases removed from V and 7 bases from J, the gap between germline ends came to 14 bases. CDR1 is LNHDA, CDR2 SQIVND, per germline (reference sequence). The CDR3 covers 15 residues. The CDR3 protein is CASSTTGGRNSPLHF. In nucleotides, the CDR3 is TGTGCCAGTAGTACAACCGGGGGGCGAAATTCACCCCTCCACTTT.

The sample holds a few counts of this clone. The chain has TRBV5-5 and TRBJ1-2; the match to TRBD1 covers 9 bases. V lost 4 bases and J lost 2; bases outside the gene matches: 6. Germline CDR1 reads SGHKS; CDR2 reads YYEKEE (reference sequence). The CDR3 is made up of 15 amino acids. CDR3 amino acids: CASSLFGTGNYGYTF. The CDR3 nucleotides read TGTGCCAGCAGCCTTTTCGGGACAGGGAACTATGGCTACACCTTC.

In nucleotides, the CDR3 is TGTGCCAGCAGTGGGGCCGGGACACGTAACACCGGGGAGCTGTTTTTT. Protein: CASSGAGTRNTGELFF. The chain is built from TRBV2 and TRBJ2-2, with D maybe TRBD1 (6 bases). CDR3 length: 16 residues. The V end was cut by 4 bases, the J end by 2 bases, with 14 bases between. The germline V gene has CDR1 SNHLY and CDR2 FYNNEI.

V and J are TRBV21-1 and TRBJ1-6; the table gives TRBD1 as D, unverified against the DNA. TRBV21-1 is marked as a pseudogene. The CDR3 consists of 18 residues. The CDR3 loop is CASRKDTRTDGYNSPLHF. The CDR3 nucleotides read TGTGCCAGCAGGAAGGACACTCGCACTGACGGGTATAATTCACCCCTCCACTTT.

The rearrangement uses TRBV5-6 and TRBJ2-3, with D possibly matching TRBD1 (6 bases). The CDR3 runs 16 residues. Trimming stripped 2 bases from V and 0 bases from J, with 13 bases between. Germline V gives CDR1 SGHDT, CDR2 YYEEEE. The CDR3 loop reads CASSFKWGTSTDTQYF. Here the CDR3 DNA reads TGTGCCAGCAGCTTTAAGTGGGGGACAAGCACAGATACGCAGTATTTT.

The rearrangement links TRBV5-1 to TRBJ2-1, with D perhaps TRBD2 (6 bases). Between the trimmed V and J ends, which lost 0 bases and 6 bases, there was a span of 13 bases. CDR1 and CDR2 from the germline V gene are SGHRS and YFSETQ. The CDR3 totals 15 residues. CDR3 sequence: CASSLATGRINEQFF. Here the CDR3 DNA reads TGCGCCAGCAGCTTGGCCACCGGGAGAATCAATGAGCAGTTCTTC.

The V call is TRBV11-2, the J call TRBJ2-2; TRBD1 might be the D (6 bases). V lost 3 bases, J lost 2 bases, and 10 bases lay in between. The germline V gene has CDR1 SGHAT and CDR2 FQNNGV. CDR3 length: 15 amino acids. The CDR3 bases are TGTGCCAGCAGCTTCTTGGACAGAAACACCGGGGAGCTGTTTTTT. Protein product: CASSFLDRNTGELFF. Looking up the rest from reference TRBV11-2 and TRBJ2-2 gives the full variable domain: EAGVAQSPRYKIIEKRQSVAFWCNPISGHATLYWYQQILGQGPKLLIQFQNNGVVDDSQLPKDRFSAERLKGVDSTLKIQPAKLEDSAVYLCASSFLDRNTGELFFGEGSRLTVL.

The chain joins TRBV5-5 to TRBJ1-6; 10 nucleotides agree with TRBD1. J lost 10 bases, V lost 0 bases, and 4 bases had no gene match. Germline V gives CDR1 SGHKS, CDR2 YYEKEE (reference sequence). CDR3 length: 15 residues. CDR3 bases: TGTGCCAGCAGCTTGGACGGGACAGGGGACTCACCCCTCCACTTT. Protein: CASSLDGTGDSPLHF.

The J gene is TRBJ2-2, the V gene TRBV10-3, with a possible D match to TRBD1 (5 bases). CDR3 size: 15 residues. CDR1 is ENHRY, CDR2 SYGVKD, per germline. Deletions cut 6 bases from V and 6 bases from J, with 17 bases between. The CDR3 reads CAISQGSVKAGELFF. CDR3 DNA sequence: TGTGCCATCAGCCAGGGAAGCGTGAAGGCCGGGGAGCTGTTTTTT.

V usage is TRBV19 and J usage is TRBJ2-5, with D maybe TRBD2 (7 bases). Germline V gene data show CDR1 as LNHDA and CDR2 as SQIVND (reference sequence). Deletions cut 3 bases from V and 2 bases from J, with 13 bases between. The CDR3 spans 15 residues. The CDR3 DNA reads TGTGCCAGTAGTATGACGGGGGGCCCTCAAGAGACCCAGTACTTC. Translating gives CASSMTGGPQETQYF. The entire variable domain, with the rest obtained from reference TRBV19 and TRBJ2-5, is as follows: DGGITQSPKYLFRKEGQNVTLSCEQNLNHDAMYWYRQDPGQGLRLIYYSQIVNDFQKGDIAEGYSVSREKKESFPLTVTSAQKNPTAFYLCASSMTGGPQETQYFGPGTRLLVL.

This chain links TRBV5-1 with TRBJ2-5, with a tentative D call TRBD2 (6 bases). The CDR3 spans 11 residues. Germline V gene data show CDR1 as SGHRS and CDR2 as YFSETQ. The V end was cut by 5 bases, the J end by 5 bases, with 7 bases between. CDR3 protein: CASSREETQYF. The CDR3 region has the DNA TGCGCCAGCAGTCGGGAGGAGACCCAGTACTTC.

V and J are TRBV4-2 and TRBJ1-5; a weak D match, TRBD1 (5 bases). V dropped 1 base and J dropped 7 bases, with 17 bases sitting between them. Germline loops: CDR1 LGHNA, CDR2 YNFKEQ. CDR3 length equals 16 residues. The CDR3 loop is CASSQVFAGQGQPQHF. CDR3 in DNA: TGTGCCAGCAGCCAAGTCTTCGCGGGGCAAGGACAGCCCCAGCATTTT.

The chain uses TRBV27 and TRBJ1-2; tentative D call: TRBD1 (5 bases). The CDR3 has 16 residues. V dropped 5 bases and J dropped 3 bases, with 19 bases sitting between them. Germline lookup yields CDR1 MNHEY and CDR2 SMNVEV (reference sequence). CDR3 sequence (DNA): TGTGCCAGCAGTGTGAGTTGGACATATTTCGACTATGGCTACACCTTC. Translating it yields CASSVSWTYFDYGYTF.

This clone was seen only a few times. The V and J genes are TRBV5-6 and TRBJ1-2, with D possibly matching TRBD1 (6 bases). Germline loops: CDR1 SGHDT, CDR2 YYEEEE. Trimming stripped 1 base from V and 2 bases from J, with 9 bases between. This CDR3 spans 14 amino acids. The CDR3 reads CASSLRQGNYGYTF. CDR3 nucleotides: TGTGCCAGCAGCTTGAGGCAGGGGAACTATGGCTACACCTTC.

The chain employs TRBV30 and TRBJ2-1; 10 nucleotides align to TRBD2. The CDR3 sequence is 13 residues long. Unmatched junction bases numbered 5, after V lost 3 bases and J lost 9 bases. CDR1 is GTSNPN and CDR2 is SVGIG in the germline V gene (reference sequence). CDR3 DNA sequence: TGTGCCTGGAGCGGACTAGCGGATAGTGAGCAGTTCTTC. It codes for CAWSGLADSEQFF.

This clone was found a few times. J is TRBJ2-1 and V is TRBV10-3, with 12 nucleotides matching TRBD1. V was clipped by 11 bases and J by 7 bases; unmatched bases: 6. The CDR3 sequence is 13 residues long. CDR1 is ENHRY, CDR2 SYGVKD, per germline. CDR3 sequence: CASGTGGINEQFF. The CDR3 DNA reads as TGTGCCTCCGGGACAGGGGGCATAAATGAGCAGTTCTTC.

Points on this clone: One end of the junction does not line up with germline, which may come from a read error. The rearrangement links TRBV5-1 to TRBJ2-4, with TRBD1 matching 8 bases. The CDR3 has 16 amino acids. Germline V lookup: CDR1 SGHRS, CDR2 YFSETQ. For the CDR3, the DNA is TGCGCCAGCAGCTCTAGACAGGGGTCAGCCAAAAACAGTCAGTACTTC. Amino acids: CASSSRQGSAKNSQYF.

The sample holds a few counts of this clone. CDR3 sequence reads: CASSEQTGSNYGYTF. CDR3 in DNA: TGTGCCAGCAGTGAACAAACGGGTTCCAACTATGGCTACACCTTC. The rearrangement uses TRBV6-1 and TRBJ1-2; no clear D gene. Trimming removed 2 bases at V and 2 bases at J, with 12 bases between. Germline V gene sequence: CDR1 MNHNS, CDR2 SASEGT. The CDR3 runs 15 residues.

The V and J genes are TRBV5-4 and TRBJ2-2; D perhaps matches TRBD1 (5 bases). Germline-derived CDR1 and CDR2 are SGHNT and YYREEE (reference sequence). The CDR3 has 15 residues. V lost 3 bases, J lost 3 bases, and 12 bases lay in between. DNA for the CDR3: TGTGCCAGCAGCTCCAGGGTTGGGGACACCGGGGAGCTGTTTTTT. Protein product: CASSSRVGDTGELFF.

The gene calls are TRBV5-4 and TRBJ2-7; TRBD1 is a possible D gene (6 bases). V was trimmed by 0 bases and J by 6 bases, leaving 13 bases between them. The germline V gene has CDR1 SGHNT and CDR2 YYREEE (reference sequence). The CDR3 covers 14 residues. DNA for the CDR3: TGTGCCAGCAGCTTGGACAGGGCAACTCGCGAGCAGTACTTC. Translation gives CASSLDRATREQYF.